One and the same sample provided the 16 T cell receptor beta chains below, sequenced in a study of blood T cell repertoires in COVID-19. TCRdb's table, derived via immunoSEQ multiplex PCR, lists solely in-frame clones and lacks some. The sample yields about 220,000 clones, 70% to 90% seen once. Sequenced sample: PBMCs or T cells enriched from blood (not recorded which). These receptors all come from a woman aged 40 to 50 with acute COVID-19.

The V gene is TRBV6-2 or TRBV6-3, the J gene TRBJ1-4; possibly TRBD1 for D (5 bases). Germline V gives CDR1 MNHEY, CDR2 SVGEGT. The CDR3 extends over 16 amino acids. Trimming shortened V by 0 bases and J by 3 bases, and 11 bases separated the two germline ends. The CDR3 loop reads CASSYSMGGANEKLFF. CDR3 DNA sequence: TGTGCCAGCAGTTACTCGATGGGGGGTGCTAATGAAAAACTGTTTTTT.

The J gene is TRBJ2-2, the V gene TRBV27; D not resolved. Germline V CDR1 and CDR2: MNHEY, SMNVEV (reference sequence). V lost 4 bases to trimming and J lost 6 bases, with 6 bases between them. The CDR3 sequence is 12 residues long. The CDR3 loop is CASSSPAGELFF. CDR3 nucleotide sequence: TGTGCCAGCAGTTCCCCCGCCGGGGAGCTGTTTTTT.

This chain joins TRBV5-6 and TRBJ2-1; the match to TRBD2 covers 11 bases. The CDR3 covers 14 residues. The junction had 7 bases not matched to a gene; V was cut back by 5 bases and J by 9 bases. The germline V gene encodes CDR1 SGHDT and CDR2 YYEEEE. In DNA form, the CDR3 reads TGTGCCAGCAGACGACTAGCGGGGTTCCTTGAGCAGTTCTTC. This encodes CASRRLAGFLEQFF.

The V call is TRBV3-1 (or the pseudogene TRBV3-2), the J call TRBJ1-3; D gene unclear. V lost 0 bases and J 2 bases, leaving 11 bases between the germline ends. Germline CDR1 is LGHDT and CDR2 is YNNKEL (reference sequence). The CDR3 is made up of 16 amino acids. Here the CDR3 reads CASSQDAVSPGNTIYF. Written as DNA, the CDR3 is TGTGCCAGCAGCCAAGATGCAGTCTCGCCTGGAAACACCATATATTTT.

This chain joins TRBV30 and TRBJ1-4; the D gene is possibly TRBD1 (6 bases). This CDR3 region has 15 residues. Trimming removed 4 bases from V and 8 bases from J, with 20 bases in between. CDR1 is GTSNPN and CDR2 is SVGIG in the germline V gene (reference sequence). In DNA form, the CDR3 reads TGTGCCTGGAACGGCGGACAGTCCCTTACAGAAAAACTGTTTTTT. Translating it yields CAWNGGQSLTEKLFF. The complete variable domain, with remaining parts taken from reference TRBV30 and TRBJ1-4, reads SQTIHQWPATLVQPVGSPLSLECTVEGTSNPNLYWYRQAAGRGLQLLFYSVGIGQISSEVPQNLSASRPQDRQFILSSKKLLLSDSGFYLCAWNGGQSLTEKLFFGSGTQLSVL.

The V gene is TRBV13, the J gene TRBJ2-5, with 8 bases fitting TRBD2. V shed 3 bases, J shed 4 bases, and the junction held 4 bases outside the gene matches. This CDR3 spans 14 amino acids. Germline CDR1 is PRHDT and CDR2 is FYEKMQ (reference sequence). The CDR3, as DNA: TGTGCCAGCAGCTTTAGCGGGGTCGCAGAGACCCAGTACTTC. Encoded protein: CASSFSGVAETQYF.

The V call is TRBV2, the J call TRBJ2-1; 7 bases are shared with TRBD1. CDR3 size: 13 residues. With V trimmed by 9 bases and J by 4 bases, 6 bases remained unmatched. Germline lookup yields CDR1 SNHLY and CDR2 FYNNEI. CDR3 sequence: CASGQELYNEQFF. For the CDR3, the DNA is TGTGCCAGTGGACAGGAACTATACAATGAGCAGTTCTTC.

The chain employs TRBV2 and TRBJ1-1, with 12 positions matching TRBD1. Germline-derived CDR1 and CDR2 are SNHLY and FYNNEI. Germline trimming cut 1 base from V and 2 bases from J; bases unmatched to any gene: 8. The CDR3 has 18 residues. CDR3 amino acids: CASSEGFWDRGRNTEAFF. The DNA for the CDR3 is TGTGCCAGCAGTGAAGGGTTTTGGGACAGGGGGCGCAACACTGAAGCTTTCTTT.

The chain uses TRBV24-1 and TRBJ1-2, with D perhaps TRBD1 (5 bases). The V and J ends lost 5 bases and 4 bases respectively, with 10 bases between them. The CDR3 is made up of 13 amino acids. Germline CDR1 reads KGHDR; CDR2 reads SFDVKD. The CDR3: CATSAGYAYGYTF. The CDR3, as DNA: TGTGCCACCAGTGCAGGGTACGCCTATGGCTACACCTTC.

The chain joins TRBV4-1 to TRBJ1-1; D gene uncertain. Per the germline V gene, CDR1 is MGHRA and CDR2 is YSYEKL. The CDR3 consists of 14 residues. V lost 5 bases, J lost 8 bases, and 18 bases lay in between. CDR3 sequence reads: CASSSRLPDGEAFF. CDR3 nucleotide sequence: TGCGCCAGCAGCTCCCGACTCCCCGATGGAGAAGCTTTCTTT.

This clone has a count of ten or more. The chain carries TRBV19 and TRBJ1-2, with D perhaps TRBD1 (5 bases). V was shortened by 5 bases and J by 4 bases, with 14 bases between the two germline ends. The CDR3 has 14 amino acids. Germline loops: CDR1 LNHDA, CDR2 SQIVND (reference sequence). The CDR3 region has the DNA TGTGCCAGTAGTCCAGCGTGGACAACCTATGGCTACACCTTC. Translation: CASSPAWTTYGYTF.

This chain links TRBV19 with TRBJ2-7, with a weak D call TRBD1 (6 bases). This CDR3 has 17 amino acids. V was shortened by 9 bases and J by 2 bases, with 26 bases between the two germline ends. From germline, CDR1 is LNHDA and CDR2 SQIVND (reference sequence). In nucleotides, the CDR3 is TGTGCCAGCCAAATCGGCATAAGCCAAACAGGGACCTACGAGCAGTACTTC. As protein: CASQIGISQTGTYEQYF.

The CDR3 DNA reads as TGTGCCAGCAGCCGGGCGGGGGGAGCGGTTGGCTACACCTTC. Protein product: CASSRAGGAVGYTF. The V gene is TRBV14, the J gene TRBJ1-2; TRBD1 is a possible D gene (5 bases). Trimming stripped 4 bases from V and 7 bases from J, with 16 bases between. The CDR3 runs to 14 residues. CDR1 is SGHDN and CDR2 is FVKESK in the germline V gene.

This clone was detected once. V usage is TRBV29-1 and J usage is TRBJ2-4, with D possibly matching TRBD2 (5 bases). Germline V gene sequence: CDR1 SQVTM, CDR2 ANQGSEA. Trimming cost V 4 bases and J 7 bases, with 8 bases left between them. CDR3 size: 11 residues. CDR3 region: CSVADSNIQYF. CDR3 DNA sequence: TGCAGCGTTGCGGACTCCAACATTCAGTACTTC.

This clone has a single count. This chain connects TRBV30 to TRBJ1-6; a possible D gene is TRBD1 (5 bases). The CDR3 contains 13 residues. V lost 3 bases, J lost 7 bases, and 10 bases lay in between. Germline CDR1 and CDR2: GTSNPN and SVGIG (reference sequence). The CDR3 spells CAWRTNRNSPLHF. The CDR3 region has the DNA TGTGCCTGGAGGACGAACAGGAATTCACCCCTCCACTTT.

This chain joins TRBV7-2 and TRBJ1-1, with D possibly being TRBD1 (5 bases). V gave up 5 bases and J gave up 2 bases, with 18 bases separating them. Germline-derived CDR1 and CDR2 are SGHTA and FQGNSA. CDR3 length: 16 residues. In DNA, the CDR3 is TGTGCCAGCAGCCTGCGGGGTTGGCAGGGTAACACTGAAGCTTTCTTT. Translating it yields CASSLRGWQGNTEAFF.